This T cell receptor (beta chain) was identified in a study of cytomegalovirus exposure and HLA in healthy donors. Study findings and constraints: CMV antigen specificity was confirmed in vitro for a few CMV-associated chains.

This CDR3 contains 17 residues. Germline values: CDR1 SGHRS, CDR2 YFSETQ. After removal of 2 bases from V and 4 bases from J, the junction contained 12 bases not matched to a gene. This clone was seen only a few times. Its cognate antigen is unknown. The PCR made use of 60 Vbeta and 13 Jbeta primers. Measured with immunoSEQ multiplex PCR; TCRdb has only the in-frame clones, and not every one. The repertoire holds some 93,000 clones, 9.4% seen once, with about 5% in the top ten. This chain uses TRBV5-1 with TRBJ1-3; 7 bases map to TRBD1. The clonotype was recovered from a man over 45 in good health and CMV-seropositive. The sample comprised PBMCs. The CDR3 sequence is CASSLNGGQSGGNTIYF. DNA of the CDR3: TGCGCCAGCAGCTTAAACGGGGGACAGTCCGGAGGAAACACCATATATTTT.